A single sample gave rise to the 13 T cell receptor beta chains below, sequenced in a study of cytomegalovirus exposure and HLA in healthy donors. Researchers ran the PCR with 60 Vbeta and 13 Jbeta primers. Here immunoSEQ multiplex PCR was the method, and the copy in TCRdb shows in-frame clones only, minus some. The data contain 170,000 or so clones, 77% of them singletons. Sequenced: PBMCs. All receptors derive from a woman aged 55-69 years in good health and CMV-seropositive.

The J gene is TRBJ2-7, the V gene TRBV10-3, with D perhaps TRBD2 (5 bases). Germline CDR1 is ENHRY and CDR2 is SYGVKD. V lost 6 bases and J lost 7, with 16 bases in between. This CDR3 has 13 amino acids. The DNA of the CDR3 is TGTGCCATCAGCTTAACTCCCGAGGGAGAGCAGTACTTC. Translation gives CAISLTPEGEQYF.

The J gene is TRBJ1-5, the V gene TRBV6-4; D is possibly TRBD1 (5 bases). From germline, CDR1 is MRHNA and CDR2 SNTAGT. This CDR3 comprises 17 residues. The V end lost 7 bases, the J end lost 0 bases, and 19 bases lay between the germline ends. DNA of the CDR3: TGTGCCAGCACTCACTGGGGGGGGAAGGATAGCAATCAGCCCCAGCATTTT. As protein: CASTHWGGKDSNQPQHF.

The chain is built from TRBV7-2 and TRBJ2-3; 9 bases align to TRBD2. V lost 5 bases, J lost 6 bases, and 6 bases stayed unmatched. Germline CDR1 reads SGHTA; CDR2 reads FQGNSA. This CDR3 contains 14 residues. CDR3 loop: CASSPRLAADTQYF. The CDR3 bases are TGTGCCAGCAGCCCCCGACTAGCGGCGGATACGCAGTATTTT.

V is TRBV7-8 and J is TRBJ1-4; 7 bases are a match to TRBD1. The CDR3 spans 14 residues. The germline CDR1 and CDR2 sequences are SGHVS and FQNEAQ. The ends lost 2 bases at V and 8 bases at J; junction bases unmatched: 5. The CDR3 DNA follows: TGTGCCAGCAGCTTACAGGGGGTGCAGGAAAAACTGTTTTTT. Translated, it gives CASSLQGVQEKLFF.

The chain couples TRBV28 to TRBJ2-1; D is unresolved. Germline-derived CDR1 and CDR2 are MDHEN and SYDVKM. The CDR3 is 15 amino acids. The germline V and J ends were trimmed by 0 bases and 2 bases, with 8 bases remaining between them. CDR3 sequence reads: CASSLWPTAYNEQFF. CDR3 nucleotide sequence: TGTGCCAGCAGTTTATGGCCCACAGCCTACAATGAGCAGTTCTTC.

This sequence joins TRBV20-1 and TRBJ2-7; D remains unclear. The CDR3 is 10 residues long. CDR1 DFQATT and CDR2 SNEGSKA come from the germline V gene (reference sequence). Deletions cut 6 bases from V and 7 bases from J, with 10 bases between. As DNA, the CDR3 is TGCAGTGCCCAAGAGGAGGAGCAGTACTTC. It is translated as CSAQEEEQYF.

Points on this clone: Other DNA variants within this sample encode the same CDR3. The chain is built from TRBV5-1 and TRBJ1-5; a possible D gene is TRBD1 (6 bases). CDR1 SGHRS and CDR2 YFSETQ come from the germline V gene. The CDR3 sequence is 14 residues long. V was pared by 4 bases and J by 2 bases, with 10 bases between. CDR3 bases: TGCGCCAGCAGCGAGGACAGCCGCAATCAGCCCCAGCATTTT. Its translation: CASSEDSRNQPQHF.

The CDR3 spells CASSKDWLAYEQYF. CDR3 sequence (DNA): TGTGCCAGTAGTAAAGATTGGTTAGCCTACGAGCAGTACTTC. This chain joins TRBV19 and TRBJ2-7; D uncertain. The CDR3 runs to 14 residues. V shed 4 bases and J shed 2 bases, with 12 bases lying between them. Germline V gives CDR1 LNHDA, CDR2 SQIVND (reference sequence). Combining the CDR3 with reference TRBV19 and TRBJ2-7 gives the whole variable domain DGGITQSPKYLFRKEGQNVTLSCEQNLNHDAMYWYRQDPGQGLRLIYYSQIVNDFQKGDIAEGYSVSREKKESFPLTVTSAQKNPTAFYLCASSKDWLAYEQYFGPGTRLTVT.

This chain joins TRBV2 and TRBJ2-5; weak D call: TRBD2 (6 bases). Germline V gene lookup returns CDR1 SNHLY and CDR2 FYNNEI. Trimming took off 8 bases at V and 3 bases at J, with 16 bases between the two ends. This CDR3 contains 14 residues. The CDR3 region is CASGGLERKETQYF. The DNA of the CDR3 is TGTGCCAGCGGGGGACTCGAGCGAAAAGAGACCCAGTACTTC.

V and J are TRBV2 and TRBJ1-6; D is unclear. The V end was cut by 1 base, the J end by 10 bases, with 11 bases between. CDR3 length: 14 amino acids. CDR1 is SNHLY and CDR2 is FYNNEI in the germline V gene. CDR3 sequence: CASSEGVFQSPLHF. The CDR3, as DNA: TGTGCCAGCAGTGAAGGAGTATTTCAATCACCCCTCCACTTT.

The chain uses TRBV19 and TRBJ1-1; D uncertain. Trimming shortened V by 6 bases and J by 0 bases, and 8 bases separated the two germline ends. This CDR3 spans 13 amino acids. The germline CDR1 and CDR2 sequences are LNHDA and SQIVND (reference sequence). The CDR3 protein is CASRLGMNTEAFF. The CDR3 DNA follows: TGTGCCAGTAGATTGGGCATGAACACTGAAGCTTTCTTT. Full variable domain (rest looked up from reference TRBV19 and TRBJ1-1): DGGITQSPKYLFRKEGQNVTLSCEQNLNHDAMYWYRQDPGQGLRLIYYSQIVNDFQKGDIAEGYSVSREKKESFPLTVTSAQKNPTAFYLCASRLGMNTEAFFGQGTRLTVV.

This clone appeared once. J is TRBJ2-7 and V is TRBV6-5; 7 nucleotides agree with TRBD1. V gave up 0 bases and J gave up 2 bases; unmatched junction bases: 4. The V gene's germline CDR1 is MNHEY and CDR2 SVGAGI. The CDR3 is made up of 15 amino acids. CDR3 region: CASSYSPTGAYEQYF. For the CDR3, the DNA is TGTGCCAGCAGTTACTCCCCTACAGGGGCCTACGAGCAGTACTTC.

This rearrangement joins TRBV2 to TRBJ2-7; TRBD1 aligns across 9 bases. The CDR3 covers 15 residues. Looked up from germline, CDR1 is SNHLY and CDR2 is FYNNEI. The V and J ends lost 4 bases and 0 bases, in that order; junction bases with no gene match: 4. CDR3 amino acids: CASSGRTGVSYEQYF. The DNA of the CDR3 is TGTGCCAGCAGTGGGAGGACAGGGGTCTCCTACGAGCAGTACTTC.